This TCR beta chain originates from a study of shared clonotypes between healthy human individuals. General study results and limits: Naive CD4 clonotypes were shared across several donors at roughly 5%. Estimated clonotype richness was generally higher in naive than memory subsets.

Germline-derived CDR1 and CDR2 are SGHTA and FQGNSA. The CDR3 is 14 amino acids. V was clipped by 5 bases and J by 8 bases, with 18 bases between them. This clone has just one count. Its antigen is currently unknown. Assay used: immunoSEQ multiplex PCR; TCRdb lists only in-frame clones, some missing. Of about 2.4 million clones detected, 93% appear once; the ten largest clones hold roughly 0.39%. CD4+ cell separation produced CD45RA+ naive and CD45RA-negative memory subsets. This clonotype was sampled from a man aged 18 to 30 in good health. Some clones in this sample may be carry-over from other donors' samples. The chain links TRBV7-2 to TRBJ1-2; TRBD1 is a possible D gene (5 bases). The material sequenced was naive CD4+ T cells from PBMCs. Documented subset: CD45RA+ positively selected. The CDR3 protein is CASSGARVVLGYTF. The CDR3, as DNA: TGTGCCAGCAGCGGGGCCAGGGTAGTGCTCGGCTACACCTTC.